Below are 19 T cell receptor beta chains sequenced from a single sample in a study of shared clonotypes between healthy human individuals. CD8 cells regarded as naive lacked CD45RO, were positively chosen for CCR7, and omitted terminally differentiated effector memory CD45RA+ cells. The method was immunoSEQ multiplex PCR; TCRdb's version includes in-frame clones alone and lacks a portion of them. This sample has roughly 810,000 clones, with approximately 97% found just once. What was sequenced was naive CD8+ T cells sorted from blood. These receptors were collected from a man aged 25-40 years in good health.

This clone appeared a single time. The rearrangement links TRBV9 to TRBJ2-7; D unresolved. CDR3 length: 13 amino acids. Germline-derived CDR1 and CDR2 are SGDLS and YYNGEE. Trimming pared 0 bases from V and 5 bases from J, leaving 9 bases between. CDR3 sequence: CASSVVPGDEQYF. In nucleotides, the CDR3 is TGTGCCAGCAGCGTAGTGCCAGGAGACGAGCAGTACTTC.

The genes are TRBV19 and TRBJ2-1, with D tentatively TRBD1 or TRBD2 (6 bases each). The V gene lost 4 bases and the J gene lost 0 bases, with 19 bases spanning the gap. CDR1 is LNHDA, CDR2 SQIVND, per germline (reference sequence). This CDR3 contains 18 residues. CDR3 amino acids: CASSSSGGVGSSYNEQFF. The CDR3 nucleotides read TGTGCCAGTAGTAGCTCCGGGGGCGTTGGGAGCTCCTACAATGAGCAGTTCTTC.

This chain uses TRBV21-1 with TRBJ2-1; the table assigns TRBD2, which was not confirmed against the DNA. TRBV21-1 constitutes a pseudogene. The CDR3 runs 16 residues. CDR3 in amino acids: CASSRGGWREGPEQFF. The CDR3 DNA follows: TGTGCCAGCAGCAGAGGGGGCTGGCGGGAGGGCCCCGAGCAGTTCTTC.

This clone was seen only once. The chain links TRBV6-5 to TRBJ2-7; perhaps TRBD2 as D (6 bases). The V end lost 2 bases, the J end lost 2 bases, and 10 bases lay between the germline ends. The length of the CDR3 is 14 residues. In germline, CDR1 is MNHEY, CDR2 SVGAGI. This CDR3 reads CASSYGGEAYEQYF. CDR3 in DNA: TGTGCCAGCAGTTACGGAGGGGAGGCCTACGAGCAGTACTTC.

The chain combines TRBV5-4 with TRBJ2-1; a weak D match, TRBD2 (6 bases). The germline gives CDR1 SGHNT, CDR2 YYREEE (reference sequence). The CDR3 runs 16 residues. V was clipped by 6 bases and J by 2 bases, with 18 bases between them. The CDR3 DNA sequence: TGTGCCAGCACCGAAACCGGGACTTCAGCCTACAATGAGCAGTTCTTC. Its protein is CASTETGTSAYNEQFF. Drawing the rest from reference TRBV5-4 and TRBJ2-1, the complete variable domain is ETGVTQSPTHLIKTRGQQVTLRCSSQSGHNTVSWYQQALGQGPQFIFQYYREEENGRGNFPPRFSGLQFPNYSSELNVNALELDDSALYLCASTETGTSAYNEQFFGPGTRLTVL.

CDR3 residues: CASSSSGQGYTEAFF. CDR3 sequence (DNA): TGTGCCAGCAGTTCCTCGGGACAGGGTTATACTGAAGCTTTCTTT. The gene calls are TRBV27 and TRBJ1-1, with TRBD1 identical over 9 bases. This CDR3 is built from 15 residues. The V gene's germline CDR1 is MNHEY and CDR2 SMNVEV (reference sequence). After removal of 4 bases from V and 5 bases from J, the junction contained 8 bases not matched to a gene.

The J gene is TRBJ2-1, the V gene TRBV4-1, with 8 bases aligning to TRBD2. With 3 bases clipped from V and 6 bases from J, the junction kept 7 bases outside the gene matches. From germline, CDR1 is MGHRA and CDR2 YSYEKL. CDR3 length equals 15 residues. The CDR3 reads CASSHPGLGGNEQFF. CDR3 nucleotides: TGCGCCAGCAGCCACCCGGGACTAGGCGGCAATGAGCAGTTCTTC.

The genes are TRBV4-2 and TRBJ2-7; TRBD2 agrees at 7 bases. CDR1 is LGHNA, CDR2 YNFKEQ, per germline. V shed 8 bases, J shed 2 bases, and the junction held 9 bases outside the gene matches. CDR3 length: 14 residues. The CDR3 DNA follows: TGTGCCAGCGGCCCGGGACTACTGCCCTACGAGCAGTACTTC. Its translation: CASGPGLLPYEQYF.

The chain carries TRBV4-1 and TRBJ1-5, with D maybe TRBD1 (5 bases). The V gene's germline CDR1 is MGHRA and CDR2 YSYEKL. There are 16 residues in the CDR3. V was pared by 0 bases and J by 2 bases, with 11 bases between. In nucleotides, the CDR3 is TGCGCCAGCAGCCAAGATCTTTGGGGCCGCAATCAGCCCCAGCATTTT. Its translation is CASSQDLWGRNQPQHF.

This clone was seen once. The CDR3 is CASSLPRQAFPSYEQYF. For the CDR3, the DNA is TGTGCCAGCAGCTTACCTAGACAGGCCTTCCCCTCCTACGAGCAGTACTTC. The chain joins TRBV7-8 to TRBJ2-7, with a weak D call TRBD1 (6 bases). This CDR3 comprises 17 residues. The V gene's germline CDR1 is SGHVS and CDR2 FQNEAQ. With 2 bases removed from V and 0 bases from J, the gap between germline ends came to 17 bases.

This chain uses TRBV11-1 with TRBJ2-7; perhaps TRBD2 as D (6 bases). The germline V and J ends were trimmed by 3 bases and 0 bases, with 9 bases remaining between them. Germline V gives CDR1 SGHAT, CDR2 FQDESV (reference sequence). This CDR3 is 14 amino acids long. CDR3 protein: CASSLAGSSYEQYF. CDR3 in DNA: TGTGCCAGCAGCTTGGCCGGGAGCTCCTACGAGCAGTACTTC.

The rearrangement uses TRBV11-2 and TRBJ1-2; D uncertain. Germline CDR1 is SGHAT and CDR2 is FQNNGV. Deletions cut 4 bases from V and 4 bases from J, with 13 bases between. This CDR3 region has 14 residues. CDR3 in amino acids: CASSYGGPVYGYTF. In DNA form, the CDR3 reads TGTGCCAGCAGCTACGGAGGACCGGTCTATGGCTACACCTTC.

The J gene is TRBJ2-7, the V gene TRBV7-3; tentatively, D is TRBD1 (6 bases). Germline-derived CDR1 and CDR2 are SGHTA and FQGTGA. V was trimmed by 2 bases and J by 3 bases, leaving 14 bases between them. The CDR3 runs 15 residues. The CDR3 region has the DNA TGTGCCAGCAGCTTATATCCTGGGGGCATCTACGAGCAGTACTTC. Its translation is CASSLYPGGIYEQYF.

V usage is TRBV2 and J usage is TRBJ2-1; tentatively, D is TRBD2 (5 bases). This CDR3 has 16 amino acids. The germline CDR1 and CDR2 sequences are SNHLY and FYNNEI. Trimming pared 2 bases from V and 0 bases from J, leaving 11 bases between. This CDR3 is CASSESAASSYNEQFF. DNA for the CDR3: TGTGCCAGCAGTGAATCAGCGGCAAGCTCCTACAATGAGCAGTTCTTC. Supplemented by reference TRBV2 and TRBJ2-1, the full variable domain reads EPEVTQTPSHQVTQMGQEVILRCVPISNHLYFYWYRQILGQKVEFLVSFYNNEISEKSEIFDDQFSVERPDGSNFTLKIRSTKLEDSAMYFCASSESAASSYNEQFFGPGTRLTVL.

This rearrangement joins TRBV7-2 to TRBJ1-1; unclear D gene. The CDR3 has 14 amino acids. The ends were cut back, 2 bases at V and 3 bases at J, with 10 bases in the middle. Germline V gene lookup returns CDR1 SGHTA and CDR2 FQGNSA. The CDR3 protein is CASSLIKRDTEAFF. The CDR3 DNA sequence: TGTGCCAGCAGCTTAATTAAGAGGGACACTGAAGCTTTCTTT.

The chain is built from TRBV7-9 and TRBJ1-1, with D unresolved. The length of the CDR3 is 15 residues. CDR1 is SEHNR and CDR2 is FQNEAQ in the germline V gene (reference sequence). V lost 5 bases to trimming and J lost 1 base, with 14 bases between them. CDR3 sequence reads: CASSPTMDGNTEAFF. The CDR3 DNA reads TGTGCCAGCAGCCCAACAATGGACGGGAACACTGAAGCTTTCTTT.

The J gene is TRBJ2-5, the V gene TRBV6-5, with D maybe TRBD2 (6 bases). Germline V gene sequence: CDR1 MNHEY, CDR2 SVGAGI. CDR3 length: 13 amino acids. V dropped 4 bases and J dropped 4 bases, with 10 bases sitting between them. CDR3 sequence: CASSSGLRETQYF. The CDR3 DNA sequence: TGTGCCAGCAGTTCGGGACTTAGAGAGACCCAGTACTTC.

The V call is TRBV9, the J call TRBJ1-1; 9 bases are a match to TRBD1. The CDR3 runs to 16 residues. J lost 5 bases, V lost 0 bases, and 8 bases had no gene match. In germline, CDR1 is SGDLS, CDR2 YYNGEE. In nucleotides, the CDR3 is TGTGCCAGCAGCGTAGCCGACAGGGGGGTGGGAACTGAAGCTTTCTTT. The encoded protein is CASSVADRGVGTEAFF. Together with reference TRBV9 and TRBJ1-1, the CDR3 gives the full variable domain: DSGVTQTPKHLITATGQRVTLRCSPRSGDLSVYWYQQSLDQGLQFLIQYYNGEERAKGNILERFSAQQFPDLHSELNLSSLELGDSALYFCASSVADRGVGTEAFFGQGTRLTVV.

This chain links TRBV11-2 with TRBJ2-1; D uncertain. Looked up from germline, CDR1 is SGHAT and CDR2 is FQNNGV. CDR3 length equals 17 residues. Deletions cut 5 bases from V and 0 bases from J, with 17 bases between. In DNA, the CDR3 is TGTGCCAGCAGCACCCACAACGCCGAGAGCTCCTACAATGAGCAGTTCTTC. Residues: CASSTHNAESSYNEQFF.